One and the same sample provided the 12 T cell receptor beta chains below, sequenced in a study of T-cell reconstitution after alpha-beta-depleted transplantation in children (dated by TCRdb to 2016 to 2017). The method behind the library was PCR. The sequencer listed for this sample is Illumina HiSeq 2500. To normalize quantification of the TCRbeta repertoire, the TCR libraries were built with molecular barcoding that relied on unique molecular identifiers. TCRdb's own reprocessing of the public reads used fastp at Q25 and MiXCR and kept productive beta chains. All rows with the same CDR3 protein become a single entry with the most common DNA and genes. The table for this sample lists 97,000 or so distinct CDR3 sequences; under 9% of them were counted only once. Approximately 16% of the sample is taken by the ten largest. Taken with the paper, the label for treatment or condition translates to: allogeneic hematopoietic cell transplantation with graft depleted of TCRalphabeta T cells and CD19 B cells.

The specimen was PBMCs, collected before TCRalphabeta/CD19-depleted stem cell transplant. These TCRs come from a boy under 10 years old with acute lymphoblastic leukemia, due to receive a stem cell transplant.

This sequence joins TRBV20-1 and TRBJ1-5; D unclear. V was clipped by 1 base and J by 2 bases, with 15 bases between them. Looked up from germline, CDR1 is DFQATT and CDR2 is SNEGSKA (reference sequence). This CDR3 comprises 16 residues. The CDR3 is CSARVRVPGGNQPQHF. The CDR3 DNA sequence: TGCAGTGCTAGAGTGCGAGTCCCCGGGGGCAATCAGCCCCAGCATTTT.

This clonotype was found a few times. The J gene is TRBJ1-5, the V gene TRBV5-1; D call uncertain. V gave up 0 bases and J gave up 6 bases, with 10 bases separating them. The CDR3 runs 14 residues. Germline V CDR1 and CDR2: SGHRS, YFSETQ. The CDR3 DNA follows: TGCGCCAGCAGCTTGGTCGAGGGTGGTCAGCCCCAGCATTTT. The encoded protein is CASSLVEGGQPQHF. The entire variable domain, with the rest obtained from reference TRBV5-1 and TRBJ1-5, is as follows: KAGVTQTPRYLIKTRGQQVTLSCSPISGHRSVSWYQQTPGQGLQFLFEYFSETQRNKGNFPGRFSGRQFSNSRSEMNVSTLELGDSALYLCASSLVEGGQPQHFGDGTRLSIL.

J is TRBJ2-1 and V is TRBV7-2, with TRBD2 matching over 10 bases. After removal of 1 base from V and 4 bases from J, the junction contained 1 base not matched to a gene. From germline, CDR1 is SGHTA and CDR2 FQGNSA. The CDR3 loop spans 15 amino acids. The CDR3 spells CASSLEAGGYNEQFF. CDR3 coding DNA: TGTGCCAGCAGCTTAGAAGCGGGGGGGTACAATGAGCAGTTCTTC.

This clonotype was detected ten times or more. The V and J genes are TRBV19 and TRBJ1-1; D is unclear. The length of the CDR3 is 13 residues. Germline V gives CDR1 LNHDA, CDR2 SQIVND (reference sequence). Trimming stripped 6 bases from V and 0 bases from J, with 8 bases between. The chain's CDR3 is CASSRTMNTEAFF. CDR3 DNA: TGTGCCAGTAGCCGAACAATGAACACTGAAGCTTTCTTT.

The CDR3 DNA follows: TGTGCCAGCATGGGGAGACTAGCGTTCCATGAGCAGTTCTTC. Its protein product is CASMGRLAFHEQFF. This rearrangement joins TRBV2 to TRBJ2-1; the match to TRBD2 covers 8 bases. The CDR3 spans 14 residues. Germline V gene sequence: CDR1 SNHLY, CDR2 FYNNEI. The V gene end was trimmed by 7 bases and the J gene end by 8 bases; junction bases not matched to a gene: 10.

This clonotype came up many times. The rearrangement uses TRBV24-1 and TRBJ2-7; 7 bases align to TRBD1. This CDR3 is 16 amino acids long. In germline, CDR1 is KGHDR, CDR2 SFDVKD. V gave up 3 bases and J gave up 0 bases; unmatched junction bases: 7. The CDR3 loop is CATSDPRQGRSYEQYF. CDR3 in DNA: TGTGCCACCAGTGATCCCCGACAGGGCCGCTCCTACGAGCAGTACTTC.

This clonotype was seen many times. The chain combines TRBV7-6 with TRBJ1-4, with a weak D call TRBD1 (5 bases). The CDR3 is 13 residues long. Germline assignment: CDR1 SGHVS and CDR2 FNYEAQ. The V gene lost 4 bases and the J gene lost 8 bases, with 11 bases spanning the gap. In DNA form, the CDR3 reads TGTGCCAGCAGCTCAGGACAAAGGGAAAAACTGTTTTTT. This gives the protein CASSSGQREKLFF. The complete variable domain, with remaining parts taken from reference TRBV7-6 and TRBJ1-4, reads GAGVSQSPRYKVTKRGQDVALRCDPISGHVSLYWYRQALGQGPEFLTYFNYEAQQDKSGLPNDRFSAERPEGSISTLTIQRTEQRDSAMYRCASSSGQREKLFFGSGTQLSVL.

This clonotype was recorded at least ten times. The chain recombines TRBV5-1 with TRBJ1-1; 8 bases fit TRBD1. Germline V gene data show CDR1 as SGHRS and CDR2 as YFSETQ. Trimming cost V 4 bases and J 5 bases; bases outside gene matches: 7. The CDR3 has 14 amino acids. The CDR3 nucleotides are TGCGCCAGCAGCGCGGACAGGGCTGGGACTGAAGCTTTCTTT. Translation gives CASSADRAGTEAFF.

The sample holds many counts of this clonotype. The chain combines TRBV19 with TRBJ2-1; 9 bases match TRBD2. The ends lost 11 bases at V and 3 bases at J; junction bases unmatched: 8. CDR1 and CDR2 (germline): LNHDA, SQIVND (reference sequence). The CDR3 is 14 amino acids. This CDR3 reads CASTGGGDYNEQFF. CDR3 DNA: TGTGCCTCAACTGGCGGGGGGGACTACAATGAGCAGTTCTTC.

This clonotype was recorded many times. V gene TRBV25-1 combines with J gene TRBJ1-2; 7 nucleotides line up with TRBD1. J was trimmed by 6 bases and V by 6 bases; bases with no gene match: 4. Germline V gene sequence: CDR1 MGHDK, CDR2 SYGVNS. The CDR3 contains 12 residues. The chain's CDR3 is CASSPTGHGYTF. The CDR3 coding sequence is TGTGCCAGCAGCCCGACAGGGCATGGCTACACCTTC.

Only a few counts were recorded for this clonotype. This sequence joins TRBV6-5 and TRBJ2-7, with 11 bases identical to TRBD1. This CDR3 region has 15 residues. After removal of 6 bases from V and 4 bases from J, the junction contained 8 bases not matched to a gene. Germline CDR1 reads MNHEY; CDR2 reads SVGAGI. The CDR3 DNA follows: TGTGCCAGCAGGACCCGGGACAGGGGGAATTACGAGCAGTACTTC. It yields the protein CASRTRDRGNYEQYF.

This clonotype came up many times. The chain couples TRBV4-2 to TRBJ2-2, with 8 bases aligning to TRBD1. The CDR3 length is 16 residues. Trimming took 4 bases from V and 4 from J; bases not matched to a gene: 8. Germline CDR1 and CDR2: LGHNA and YNFKEQ. The CDR3 loop is CASSRSQDRATGELFF. The CDR3 DNA reads as TGTGCCAGCAGCCGCAGCCAGGACAGGGCCACCGGGGAGCTGTTTTTT.